This T cell receptor beta chain was sequenced during a study of immune heterogeneity within non-small cell lung tumors. Study context: Histology included several squamous cell carcinomas, approximately nine non-squamous carcinomas and 1 unspecified tumor. Study-level results: Local clonality of T cells correlated moderately yet significantly with local tumor mutational burden (R about 0.3). Each patient's tumor sites shared recurring identical dominant CDR3 beta clonotypes, and individual sites also carried their own high-frequency clones.

Bulk tumor gDNA, roughly 600 ng per sample, served as the TCR template. Widely spaced biopsies, several per primary tumor, were obtained at surgery. The patients were newly diagnosed with non-small cell lung cancer, had not been treated, and had curative surgery. Study donors were patients with a new diagnosis of non-small cell lung cancer who underwent surgery with curative intent. About this clonotype: Its antigen is as yet unknown.

Multiplex PCR was performed with 32 V and 13 J primers, and it amplified TCR beta CDR3. Each CDR3 protein gets one entry after TCRdb re-called the multiplex PCR reads with MiXCR. The sample comprises about 34,000 distinct CDR3 sequences, 25% to 30% of which are singletons, and almost 4% rests with the top ten. The receptor comes from a man in his forties with non-small cell lung cancer. Sequences were obtained from lung tumor tissue.

DNA of the CDR3: TGTGCCACAAGCCCCCCCCCAGGGATCGGTAACACTGAAGCTTTCTTT. Its protein product is CATSPPPGIGNTEAFF. V and J are TRBV15 and TRBJ1-1; TRBD1 is a possible D gene (5 bases). CDR1 LNHNV and CDR2 YYDKDF come from the germline V gene (reference sequence). This CDR3 has 16 residues. The V end lost 9 bases, the J end lost 2 bases, and 22 bases lay between the germline ends.